This TCR beta chain originates from a study of identical twins. Whole-study findings and limits: Twins' excess sharing was less marked for out-of-frame beta sequences.

Everyone who gave samples was a healthy Caucasian. The table lists this clonotype with a few counts. Its antigen is unidentified. Template switching, a step in the protocol, added a universal primer site, and cDNA carried unique molecular identifiers. TCRdb re-called the 5' RACE reads with MiXCR, one entry per CDR3 protein. The repertoire has about 810,000 distinct CDR3 sequences, about 12% of them found once; the top ten carry around 1.5%. Germline-derived CDR1 and CDR2 are MNHEY and SMNVEV (reference sequence). CDR3 length: 14 residues. V lost 2 bases to trimming and J lost 3 bases, with 11 bases between them. These records were also assigned to another study, of yellow fever vaccine responses in identical twins. This second study says: Twins showed a vaccine T cell response that reportedly seemed partly convergent, partly personalized.

This receptor was identified in a young woman in good health. The V and J genes are TRBV27 and TRBJ2-7, with D possibly TRBD2 on 6 matching bases. Source material: PBMCs. The DNA of the CDR3 is TGTGCCAGCAGTTTAGGCGGGGTGATCTACGAGCAGTACTTC. Protein: CASSLGGVIYEQYF.